Below are 7 T cell receptor beta chains sequenced from a single sample in a study of blood T cell repertoires in COVID-19. Here immunoSEQ multiplex PCR was the method, and the copy in TCRdb shows in-frame clones only, minus some. The sample contains approximately 59,000 clones, about 81% of which appear only once. The sample consisted of peripheral blood. The receptors derive from an elderly man with acute or convalescent COVID-19.

The count of this clone is one. The genes are TRBV18 and TRBJ2-7; 10 nucleotides agree with TRBD1. The CDR3 is made up of 16 amino acids. Germline loops: CDR1 KGHSH, CDR2 LQKENI. Losses at the gene ends were 6 bases for V and 1 base for J; bases not matched to a gene: 9. Here the CDR3 DNA reads TGTGCCAGCTCCCTTAACCGACAGGGGGCTTCCTACGAGCAGTACTTC. Translation gives CASSLNRQGASYEQYF.

The gene calls are TRBV19 and TRBJ2-1, with D perhaps TRBD1 (6 bases). Germline CDR1 reads LNHDA; CDR2 reads SQIVND (reference sequence). This CDR3 region has 15 residues. V lost 10 bases and J lost 4, with 20 bases in between. In DNA, the CDR3 is TGTGCCACCCACCCCCCGGGACAACCGTACAATGAGCAGTTCTTC. Protein: CATHPPGQPYNEQFF.

As to this clone: This sample includes further DNA sequences coding for the same CDR3. This chain links TRBV19 with TRBJ2-1; 8 nucleotides agree with TRBD2. Germline lookup yields CDR1 LNHDA and CDR2 SQIVND (reference sequence). The trim removed 4 bases at V and 4 bases at J, leaving 3 bases unmatched. This CDR3 has 14 amino acids. Here the CDR3 reads CASSRASGYNEQFF. Here the CDR3 DNA reads TGTGCCAGTAGTAGGGCTAGCGGGTACAATGAGCAGTTCTTC.

The rearrangement links TRBV19 to TRBJ2-2; 8 bases align to TRBD1. V trimming: 6 bases; J trimming: 3 bases; junction bases outside the gene matches: 9. The length of the CDR3 is 16 residues. The germline CDR1 and CDR2 sequences are LNHDA and SQIVND (reference sequence). CDR3: CASSPGRGLDTGELFF. The CDR3 nucleotides are TGTGCCAGTAGCCCTGGCAGGGGGCTAGACACCGGGGAGCTGTTTTTT.

This clone turned up a few times. The chain recombines TRBV19 with TRBJ1-5; possible D gene TRBD1, 5 bases. This CDR3 has 14 residues. Trimming shortened V by 5 bases and J by 2 bases, and 10 bases separated the two germline ends. CDR1 is LNHDA, CDR2 SQIVND, per germline (reference sequence). This CDR3 is CASSPQQGNQPQHF. DNA of the CDR3: TGTGCCAGTAGTCCTCAACAGGGCAATCAGCCCCAGCATTTT. The whole variable domain, filled in from reference TRBV19 and TRBJ1-5, reads DGGITQSPKYLFRKEGQNVTLSCEQNLNHDAMYWYRQDPGQGLRLIYYSQIVNDFQKGDIAEGYSVSREKKESFPLTVTSAQKNPTAFYLCASSPQQGNQPQHFGDGTRLSIL.

This sequence joins TRBV18 and TRBJ2-2, with 8 bases lining up with TRBD1. The CDR3 consists of 16 residues. The V gene's germline CDR1 is KGHSH and CDR2 LQKENI. V lost 8 bases, J lost 0 bases, and 8 bases stayed unmatched. CDR3 amino acids: CASTQTGQANTGELFF. The CDR3 DNA reads as TGTGCCAGCACACAGACGGGACAGGCGAACACCGGGGAGCTGTTTTTT.

The V call is TRBV27, the J call TRBJ1-1, with 8 bases identical to TRBD1. With 4 bases clipped from V and 0 bases from J, the junction kept 7 bases outside the gene matches. Germline loops: CDR1 MNHEY, CDR2 SMNVEV (reference sequence). The CDR3 is 16 amino acids. The CDR3 reads CASSSERTGMNTEAFF. In nucleotides, the CDR3 is TGTGCCAGCAGTTCTGAACGGACAGGGATGAACACTGAAGCTTTCTTT.